This entry lists 12 T cell receptor beta chains sequenced from one sample in a study of STAT5B mutations in CD4+ large granular lymphocyte leukemia. Sequencing used immunoSEQ multiplex PCR; TCRdb keeps in-frame clones, though not all of them. The data contain about 31,000 clones, approximately 69% of them singletons. The sequencing input was CD4+ T cells from blood buffy coats. Receptors were obtained from a human donor in good health.

CDR3 nucleotides: TGTGCCAGCAGTTCACCGGGTGCTGACAAGCCCTACGAGCAGTACGTC. Residues: CASSSPGADKPYEQYV. This chain connects TRBV28 to TRBJ2-7; D is unclear. The germline V and J ends were trimmed by 4 bases and 2 bases, with 18 bases remaining between them. The CDR3 is 16 residues long. The germline gives CDR1 MDHEN, CDR2 SYDVKM.

In its sample, this clone was seen once. This chain links TRBV6-5 with TRBJ1-1, with D unclear. V lost 4 bases and J lost 3, with 9 bases in between. This CDR3 comprises 13 residues. Germline V gene sequence: CDR1 MNHEY, CDR2 SVGAGI. The CDR3, as DNA: TGTGCCAGCAGTTCCTACAGTGACACTGAAGCTTTCTTT. Residues: CASSSYSDTEAFF.

V is TRBV27 and J is TRBJ2-3; D possibly corresponds to TRBD2 (7 bases). CDR3 length: 11 amino acids. Germline V gives CDR1 MNHEY, CDR2 SMNVEV (reference sequence). V was cut by 8 bases and J by 15 bases, with 18 bases left in between. CDR3 protein: CASLGGGRFYF. CDR3 in DNA: TGTGCCAGCCTAGGGGGGGGACGATTTTATTTT.

The J gene is TRBJ2-5, the V gene TRBV6-1; D is undetermined. The germline CDR1 and CDR2 sequences are MNHNS and SASEGT. The CDR3 spans 14 residues. V lost 0 bases and J 2 bases, leaving 7 bases between the germline ends. CDR3 nucleotides: TGTGCCAGCAGTGAAGCCCGACGTCAAGAGACCCAGTACTTC. Its protein is CASSEARRQETQYF.

The rearrangement uses TRBV4-2 and TRBJ1-6, with D perhaps TRBD1 (6 bases). The CDR3 consists of 15 residues. Trimming stripped 0 bases from V and 8 bases from J, with 11 bases between. Germline CDR1 and CDR2: LGHNA and YNFKEQ. CDR3 sequence: CASSQDRGPDSPLHF. In DNA, the CDR3 is TGTGCCAGCAGCCAAGACAGGGGACCCGATTCACCCCTCCACTTT.

This clone was seen more than once but under ten times. The chain combines TRBV6-5 with TRBJ1-6, with 9 bases aligning to TRBD1. Germline V gene data show CDR1 as MNHEY and CDR2 as SVGAGI. V trimming: 8 bases; J trimming: 7 bases; junction bases outside the gene matches: 6. The CDR3 sequence is 14 residues long. The CDR3 DNA reads as TGTGCCAGCCGCCGGGACAGGGTCAATTCACCCCTCCACTTT. This gives the protein CASRRDRVNSPLHF.

The chain carries TRBV7-2 and TRBJ1-2; TRBD1 is a possible D gene (6 bases). V was pared by 9 bases and J by 1 base, with 12 bases between. The CDR3 consists of 13 residues. From germline, CDR1 is SGHTA and CDR2 FQGNSA. CDR3 in amino acids: CASKDRDNYGYTF. CDR3 bases: TGTGCCAGTAAGGACAGAGATAACTATGGCTACACCTTC.

V and J are TRBV5-1 and TRBJ1-2; perhaps TRBD1 as D (5 bases). Germline V gives CDR1 SGHRS, CDR2 YFSETQ. V lost 2 bases, J lost 3 bases, and 11 bases lay in between. The CDR3 runs to 14 residues. The CDR3 nucleotides are TGCGCCAGCAGCTTAGTGGGGGGGGACTATGGCTACACCTTC. The encoded protein is CASSLVGGDYGYTF.

The V call is TRBV5-1, the J call TRBJ1-1; D might be TRBD1 (6 bases). CDR1 is SGHRS, CDR2 YFSETQ, per germline. Trimming took 2 bases from V and 6 from J, leaving 14 bases between them. The CDR3 runs 14 residues. The CDR3 DNA is TGCGCCAGCAGCTTTTCAGGGGTCGGCTCTGAAGCTTTCTTT. As protein: CASSFSGVGSEAFF.

The chain carries TRBV11-2 and TRBJ2-7; D not certain. Trimming left V 5 bases short and J 6 bases short, with 17 bases between. The CDR3 loop spans 14 amino acids. CDR1 is SGHAT and CDR2 is FQNNGV in the germline V gene. The CDR3 sequence: CASSHPRSPSEQYV. CDR3 nucleotide sequence: TGTGCCAGCAGCCACCCCAGGAGCCCCTCCGAGCAGTACGTC.

V and J are TRBV2 and TRBJ2-7; possibly TRBD1 or TRBD2 for D (5 bases each). CDR1 and CDR2 from the germline V gene are SNHLY and FYNNEI. V lost 5 bases, J lost 8 bases, and 10 bases lay in between. The CDR3 is made up of 11 amino acids. For the CDR3, the DNA is TGTGCCAGCAGTCTGGGGGAAAAGCAGTACGTC. Its translation: CASSLGEKQYV.

The V call is TRBV18, the J call TRBJ1-2; TRBD1 matches 11 bases. The germline V gene has CDR1 KGHSH and CDR2 LQKENI. CDR3 size: 15 residues. V was clipped by 2 bases and J by 8 bases; unmatched bases: 7. This chain's CDR3 is CASSPSGQGVAGYTF. The CDR3 DNA is TGTGCCAGCTCACCATCGGGACAGGGGGTAGCAGGCTACACCTTC.